Detailed here is one T cell receptor beta chain. Distinct nucleotide sequences in the sample also encode this CDR3. The data originate from a study of T cell changes during pregnancy in multiple sclerosis. Trimming removed 0 bases from V and 3 bases from J; junction bases left unmatched: 0. This CDR3 spans 14 amino acids. The germline V gene encodes CDR1 SGDLS and CDR2 YYNGEE. Clones were sequenced by immunoSEQ multiplex PCR, and TCRdb holds only the in-frame ones, with some missing. The repertoire holds more than 85,000 clones, with just over 90% as singletons. J is TRBJ2-7 and V is TRBV9; TRBD2 matches 10 bases. Sequenced material: peripheral blood, taken in the second trimester of pregnancy. The clonotype comes from a female donor with multiple sclerosis, enrolled in a pregnancy study. The CDR3 region has the DNA TGTGCCAGCAGCGTAGGGACTAGCGGCTACGAGCAGTACTTC. Translated: CASSVGTSGYEQYF.